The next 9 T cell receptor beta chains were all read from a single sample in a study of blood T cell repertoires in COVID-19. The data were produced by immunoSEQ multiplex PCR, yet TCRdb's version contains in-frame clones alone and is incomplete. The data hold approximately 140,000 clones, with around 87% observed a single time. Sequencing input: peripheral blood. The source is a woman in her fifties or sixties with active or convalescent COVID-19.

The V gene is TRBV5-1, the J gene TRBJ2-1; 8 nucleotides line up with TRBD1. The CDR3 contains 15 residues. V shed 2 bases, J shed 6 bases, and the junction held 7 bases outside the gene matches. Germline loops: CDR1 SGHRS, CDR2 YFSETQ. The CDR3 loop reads CASSFWSGGINEQFF. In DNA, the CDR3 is TGCGCCAGCAGCTTTTGGTCAGGGGGCATCAATGAGCAGTTCTTC.

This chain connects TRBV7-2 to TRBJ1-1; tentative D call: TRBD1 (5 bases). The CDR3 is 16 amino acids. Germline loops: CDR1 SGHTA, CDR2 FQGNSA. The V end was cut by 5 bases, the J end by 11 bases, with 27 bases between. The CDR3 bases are TGTGCCAGCAGCCTACTCCCCGGGACTCTTTTTGGATTGGCTTTCTTT. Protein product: CASSLLPGTLFGLAFF.

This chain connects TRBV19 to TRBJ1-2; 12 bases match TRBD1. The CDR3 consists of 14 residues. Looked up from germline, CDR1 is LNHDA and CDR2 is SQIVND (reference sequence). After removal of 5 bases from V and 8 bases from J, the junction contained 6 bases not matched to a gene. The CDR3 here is CASSAGTGGRGYTF. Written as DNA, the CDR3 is TGTGCCAGTAGTGCCGGGACAGGGGGCAGGGGCTACACCTTC.

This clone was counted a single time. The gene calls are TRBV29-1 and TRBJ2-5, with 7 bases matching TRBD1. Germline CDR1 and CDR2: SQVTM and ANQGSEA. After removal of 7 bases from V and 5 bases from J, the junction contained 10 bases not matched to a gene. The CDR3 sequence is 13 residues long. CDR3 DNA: TGCAGCGCCGACGCCGGACAGGCGGAGACCCAGTACTTC. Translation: CSADAGQAETQYF.

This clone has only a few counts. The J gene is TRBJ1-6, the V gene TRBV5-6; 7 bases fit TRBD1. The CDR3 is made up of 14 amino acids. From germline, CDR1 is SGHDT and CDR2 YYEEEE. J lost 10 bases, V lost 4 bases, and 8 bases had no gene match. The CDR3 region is CASSKQGVGSPLHF. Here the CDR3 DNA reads TGTGCCAGCAGCAAGCAGGGGGTGGGGTCACCCCTCCACTTT.

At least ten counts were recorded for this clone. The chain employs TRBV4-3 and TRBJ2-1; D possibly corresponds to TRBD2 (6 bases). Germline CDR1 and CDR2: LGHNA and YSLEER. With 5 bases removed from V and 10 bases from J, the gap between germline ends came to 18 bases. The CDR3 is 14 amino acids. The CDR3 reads CASSSSRGSGEQFF. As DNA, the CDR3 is TGCGCCAGCAGCTCTAGCCGGGGGTCCGGGGAGCAGTTCTTC.

CDR3 sequence reads: CAISAAERGPSGNTIYF. The CDR3 DNA sequence: TGTGCCATCAGTGCGGCGGAAAGGGGGCCGTCTGGAAACACCATATATTTT. The chain links TRBV10-3 to TRBJ1-3; 7 bases are a match to TRBD1. Trimming took 4 bases from V and 1 from J; bases not matched to a gene: 10. The length of the CDR3 is 17 residues. Germline loops: CDR1 ENHRY, CDR2 SYGVKD.

The CDR3 loop is CASSSLGRSYEQYF. The CDR3 nucleotides read TGTGCCAGCAGTTCCCTGGGGCGCTCCTACGAGCAGTACTTC. This chain uses TRBV6-5 with TRBJ2-7; maybe TRBD1 (5 bases). V shed 4 bases and J shed 0 bases, with 10 bases lying between them. The CDR3 is made up of 14 amino acids. Germline V gene lookup returns CDR1 MNHEY and CDR2 SVGAGI.

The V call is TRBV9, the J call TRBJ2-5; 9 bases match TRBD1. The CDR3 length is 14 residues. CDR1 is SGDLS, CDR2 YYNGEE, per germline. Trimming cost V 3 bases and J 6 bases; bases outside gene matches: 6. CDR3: CASSADRGGQTQYF. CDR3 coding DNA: TGTGCCAGCAGCGCCGACAGGGGGGGGCAGACCCAGTACTTC. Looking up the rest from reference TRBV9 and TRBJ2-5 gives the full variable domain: DSGVTQTPKHLITATGQRVTLRCSPRSGDLSVYWYQQSLDQGLQFLIQYYNGEERAKGNILERFSAQQFPDLHSELNLSSLELGDSALYFCASSADRGGQTQYFGPGTRLLVL.